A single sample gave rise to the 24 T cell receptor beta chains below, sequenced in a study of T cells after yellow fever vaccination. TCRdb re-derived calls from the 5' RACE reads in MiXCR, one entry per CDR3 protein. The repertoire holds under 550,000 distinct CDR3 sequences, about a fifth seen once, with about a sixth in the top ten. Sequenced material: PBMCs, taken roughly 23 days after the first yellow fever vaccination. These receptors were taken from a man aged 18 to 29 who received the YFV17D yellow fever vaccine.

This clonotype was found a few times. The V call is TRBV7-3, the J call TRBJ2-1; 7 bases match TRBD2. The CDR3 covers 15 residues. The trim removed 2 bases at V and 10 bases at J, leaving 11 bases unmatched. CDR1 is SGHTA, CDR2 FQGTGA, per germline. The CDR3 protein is CASSLFPGGVSEQFF. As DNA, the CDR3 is TGTGCCAGCAGCTTATTCCCGGGGGGTGTAAGCGAGCAGTTCTTC.

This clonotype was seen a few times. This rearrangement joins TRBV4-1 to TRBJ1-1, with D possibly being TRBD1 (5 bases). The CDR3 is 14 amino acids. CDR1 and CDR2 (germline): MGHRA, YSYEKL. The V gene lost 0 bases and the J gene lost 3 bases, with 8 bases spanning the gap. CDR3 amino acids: CASSQDDRYTEAFF. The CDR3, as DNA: TGCGCCAGCAGCCAAGATGACAGATACACTGAAGCTTTCTTT.

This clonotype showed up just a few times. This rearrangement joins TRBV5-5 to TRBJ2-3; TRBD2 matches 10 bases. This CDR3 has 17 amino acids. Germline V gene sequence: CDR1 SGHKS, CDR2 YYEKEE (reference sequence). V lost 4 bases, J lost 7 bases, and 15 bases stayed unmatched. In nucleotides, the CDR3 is TGTGCCAGCAGCCCACCCGCTAGCGGGGGTTCTCGTCATACGCAGTATTTT. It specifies CASSPPASGGSRHTQYF.

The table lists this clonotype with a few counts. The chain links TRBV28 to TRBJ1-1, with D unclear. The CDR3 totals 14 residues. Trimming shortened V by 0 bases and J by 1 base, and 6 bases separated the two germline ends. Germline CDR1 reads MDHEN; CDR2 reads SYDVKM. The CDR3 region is CASSLWDKNTEAFF. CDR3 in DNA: TGTGCCAGCAGTTTATGGGATAAGAACACTGAAGCTTTCTTT.

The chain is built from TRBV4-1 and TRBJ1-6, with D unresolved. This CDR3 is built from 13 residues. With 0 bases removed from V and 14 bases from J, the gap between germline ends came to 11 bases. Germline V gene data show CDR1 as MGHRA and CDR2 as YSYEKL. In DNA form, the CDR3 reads TGCGCCAGCAGCCAAGATCCGGGCGGAGCCCTCCACTTT. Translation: CASSQDPGGALHF.

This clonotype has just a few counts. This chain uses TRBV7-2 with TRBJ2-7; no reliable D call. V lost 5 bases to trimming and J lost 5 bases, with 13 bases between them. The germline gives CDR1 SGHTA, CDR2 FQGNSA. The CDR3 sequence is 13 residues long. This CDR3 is CASSPFSPHEQYF. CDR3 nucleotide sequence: TGTGCCAGCAGCCCCTTCTCCCCCCACGAGCAGTACTTC.

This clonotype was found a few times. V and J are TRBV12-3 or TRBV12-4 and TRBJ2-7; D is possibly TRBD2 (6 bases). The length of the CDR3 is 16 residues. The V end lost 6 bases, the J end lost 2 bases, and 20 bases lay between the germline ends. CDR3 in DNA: TGTGCCAGCAGACCTCTAGGAGGGACTGGGACCTACGAGCAGTACTTC. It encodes CASRPLGGTGTYEQYF.

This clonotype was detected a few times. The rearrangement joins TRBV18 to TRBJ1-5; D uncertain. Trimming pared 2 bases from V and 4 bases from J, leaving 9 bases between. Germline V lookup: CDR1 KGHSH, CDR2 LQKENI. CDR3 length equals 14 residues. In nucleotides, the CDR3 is TGTGCCAGCTCACCATGGGCGGTTAATCAGCCCCAGCATTTT. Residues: CASSPWAVNQPQHF.

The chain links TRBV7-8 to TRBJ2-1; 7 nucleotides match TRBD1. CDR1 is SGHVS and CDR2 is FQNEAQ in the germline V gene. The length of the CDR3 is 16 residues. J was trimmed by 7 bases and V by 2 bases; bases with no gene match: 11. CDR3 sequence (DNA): TGTGCCAGCAGCTTATTCTCCCGCCAGGGGGAGAATGAGCAGTTCTTC. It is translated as CASSLFSRQGENEQFF.

The CDR3 spells CSSAGQGNHGYTF. The CDR3 bases are TGCAGCTCTGCGGGACAGGGTAATCATGGCTACACCTTC. The V gene is TRBV29-1, the J gene TRBJ1-2, with TRBD1 matching 9 bases. V gave up 8 bases and J gave up 6 bases; unmatched junction bases: 10. The CDR3 has 13 amino acids. CDR1 is SQVTM, CDR2 ANQGSEA, per germline. Together with reference TRBV29-1 and TRBJ1-2, the CDR3 gives the full variable domain: SAVISQKPSRDICQRGTSLTIQCQVDSQVTMMFWYRQQPGQSLTLIATANQGSEATYESGFVIDKFPISRPNLTFSTLTVSNMSPEDSSIYLCSSAGQGNHGYTFGSGTRLTVV.

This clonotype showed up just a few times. The CDR3 DNA reads as TGTGCCAGCAGTTTTACAGGGGCTTGGTATGGCTACACCTTC. Protein product: CASSFTGAWYGYTF. This chain uses TRBV27 with TRBJ1-2; 7 nucleotides match TRBD1. The trim removed 3 bases at V and 5 bases at J, leaving 6 bases unmatched. Germline V lookup: CDR1 MNHEY, CDR2 SMNVEV (reference sequence). The CDR3 sequence is 14 residues long.

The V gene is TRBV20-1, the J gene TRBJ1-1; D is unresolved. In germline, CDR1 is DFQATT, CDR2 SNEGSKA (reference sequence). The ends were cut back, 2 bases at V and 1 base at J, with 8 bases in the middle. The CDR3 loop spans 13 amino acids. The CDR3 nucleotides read TGCAGTGCTAGATTGGACGGGAACACTGAAGCTTTCTTT. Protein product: CSARLDGNTEAFF.

The CDR3 DNA reads TGTGCCGTCGGGGTCGATCCCCACGAGCAGTACTTC. Translation: CAVGVDPHEQYF. The V gene is TRBV6-6, the J gene TRBJ2-7, with D possibly TRBD2 on 5 matching bases. Per germline, CDR1 MNHNY and CDR2 SVGAGI (reference sequence). The V gene lost 11 bases and the J gene lost 5 bases, with 16 bases spanning the gap. The CDR3 extends over 12 amino acids.

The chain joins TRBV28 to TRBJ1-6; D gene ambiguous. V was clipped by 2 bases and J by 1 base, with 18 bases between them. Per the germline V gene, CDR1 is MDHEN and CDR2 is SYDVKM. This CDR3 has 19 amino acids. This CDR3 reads CASSLDGRLSGSYNSPLHF. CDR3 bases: TGTGCCAGCAGTTTAGATGGGAGGCTCTCCGGATCCTATAATTCACCCCTCCACTTT.

This CDR3 reads CASSRKGGYYGYTF. In DNA, the CDR3 is TGTGCCAGCAGCCGAAAAGGGGGCTACTATGGCTACACCTTC. V and J are TRBV7-9 and TRBJ1-2; TRBD1 matches at 7 bases. In germline, CDR1 is SEHNR, CDR2 FQNEAQ (reference sequence). V trimming: 5 bases; J trimming: 3 bases; junction bases outside the gene matches: 6. The CDR3 length is 14 residues.

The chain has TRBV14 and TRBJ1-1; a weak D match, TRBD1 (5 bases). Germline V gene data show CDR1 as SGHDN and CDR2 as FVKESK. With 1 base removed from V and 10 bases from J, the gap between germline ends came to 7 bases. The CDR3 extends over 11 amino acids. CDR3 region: CASSQGGTAFF. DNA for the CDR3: TGTGCCAGCAGCCAAGGGGGCACAGCTTTCTTT.

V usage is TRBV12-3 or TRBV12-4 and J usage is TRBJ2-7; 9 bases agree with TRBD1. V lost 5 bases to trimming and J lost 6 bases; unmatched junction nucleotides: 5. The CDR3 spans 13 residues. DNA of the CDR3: TGTGCCAGCAGTCCCGGGACAGGGATCGAGCAGTACGTC. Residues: CASSPGTGIEQYV.

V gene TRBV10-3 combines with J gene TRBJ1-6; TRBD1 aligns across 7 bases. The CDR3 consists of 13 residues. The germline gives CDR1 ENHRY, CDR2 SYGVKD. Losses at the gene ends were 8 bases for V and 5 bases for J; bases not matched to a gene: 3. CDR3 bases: TGTGCCATCCACGGGACAGATAATTCACCCCTCCACTTT. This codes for CAIHGTDNSPLHF.

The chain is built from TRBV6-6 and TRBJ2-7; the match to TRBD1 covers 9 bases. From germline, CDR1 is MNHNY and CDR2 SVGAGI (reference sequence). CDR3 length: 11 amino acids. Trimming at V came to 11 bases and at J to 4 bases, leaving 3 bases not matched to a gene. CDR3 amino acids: CAGGQGYEQYF. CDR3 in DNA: TGTGCCGGGGGACAGGGTTACGAGCAGTACTTC.

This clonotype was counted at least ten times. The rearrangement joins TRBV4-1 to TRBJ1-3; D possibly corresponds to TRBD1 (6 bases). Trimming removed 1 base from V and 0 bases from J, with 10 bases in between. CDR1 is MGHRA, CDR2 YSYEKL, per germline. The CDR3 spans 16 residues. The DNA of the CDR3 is TGCGCCAGCAGCCAAGGTGGGGGCCGCTCTGGAAACACCATATATTTT. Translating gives CASSQGGGRSGNTIYF.

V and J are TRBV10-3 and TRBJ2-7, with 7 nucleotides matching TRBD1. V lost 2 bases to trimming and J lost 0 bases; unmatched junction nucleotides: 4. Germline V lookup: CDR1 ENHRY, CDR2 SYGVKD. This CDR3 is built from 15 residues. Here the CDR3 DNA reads TGTGCCATCAGTGAGGGACAGGAGAGCTCCTACGAGCAGTACTTC. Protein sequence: CAISEGQESSYEQYF.

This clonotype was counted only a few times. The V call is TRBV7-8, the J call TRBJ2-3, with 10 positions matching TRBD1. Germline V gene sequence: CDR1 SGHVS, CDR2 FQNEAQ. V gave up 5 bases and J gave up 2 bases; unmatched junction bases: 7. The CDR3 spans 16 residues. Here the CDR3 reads CASSPRTGGYTDTQYF. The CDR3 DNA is TGTGCCAGCAGCCCACGGACAGGGGGATACACAGATACGCAGTATTTT.

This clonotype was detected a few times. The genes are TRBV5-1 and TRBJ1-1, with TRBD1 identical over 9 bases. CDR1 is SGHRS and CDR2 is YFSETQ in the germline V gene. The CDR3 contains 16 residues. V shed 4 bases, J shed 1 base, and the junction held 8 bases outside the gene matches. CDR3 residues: CASSPDRGFTNTEAFF. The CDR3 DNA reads TGCGCCAGCAGCCCGGACAGGGGATTCACGAACACTGAAGCTTTCTTT.

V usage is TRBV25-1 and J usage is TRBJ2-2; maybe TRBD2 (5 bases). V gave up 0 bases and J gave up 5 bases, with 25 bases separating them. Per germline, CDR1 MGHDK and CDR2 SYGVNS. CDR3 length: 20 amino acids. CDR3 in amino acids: CASSEYEAAVGGLGTGELFF. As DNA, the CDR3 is TGTGCCAGCAGTGAATATGAAGCTGCTGTTGGAGGCTTGGGGACCGGGGAGCTGTTTTTT. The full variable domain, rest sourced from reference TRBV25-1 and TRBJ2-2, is EADIYQTPRYLVIGTGKKITLECSQTMGHDKMYWYQQDPGMELHLIHYSYGVNSTEKGDLSSESTVSRIRTEHFPLTLESARPSHTSQYLCASSEYEAAVGGLGTGELFFGEGSRLTVL.